This T cell receptor beta chain was recovered during a study of T-cell memory formation after mild COVID-19. Study-level points and caveats: Memory sampled before infection contained some responding clones, suggesting cross-reactive memory joined. Confirmation of SARS-CoV-2 specificity was lacking for second-wave clones peaking day 37. Shrinking CD4+ clones were chiefly CM and EM; CD8+ ones were chiefly EMRA.

A word on this clonotype: Its matching antigen is unknown.

TCRdb recomputed calls from the 5' RACE reads with MiXCR, one row per CDR3 protein. The sample shows tens of thousands of distinct CDR3 sequences, about 13% of them seen only once. The sequence derives from an adult woman who had mild COVID-19 (a few samples of this study predate the infection). Cell type and time point are not known. Sequenced: PBMCs or a T cell subset sorted from them (not recorded which).

CDR3: CASSYTPIGELFF. In nucleotides, the CDR3 is TGTGCCAGCAGTTACACGCCGATCGGGGAGCTGTTTTTT. The rearrangement uses TRBV6-6 and TRBJ2-2, with no clear D. The CDR3 spans 13 residues. The germline V and J ends were trimmed by 2 bases and 7 bases, with 8 bases remaining between them. Per germline, CDR1 MNHNY and CDR2 SVGAGI (reference sequence).